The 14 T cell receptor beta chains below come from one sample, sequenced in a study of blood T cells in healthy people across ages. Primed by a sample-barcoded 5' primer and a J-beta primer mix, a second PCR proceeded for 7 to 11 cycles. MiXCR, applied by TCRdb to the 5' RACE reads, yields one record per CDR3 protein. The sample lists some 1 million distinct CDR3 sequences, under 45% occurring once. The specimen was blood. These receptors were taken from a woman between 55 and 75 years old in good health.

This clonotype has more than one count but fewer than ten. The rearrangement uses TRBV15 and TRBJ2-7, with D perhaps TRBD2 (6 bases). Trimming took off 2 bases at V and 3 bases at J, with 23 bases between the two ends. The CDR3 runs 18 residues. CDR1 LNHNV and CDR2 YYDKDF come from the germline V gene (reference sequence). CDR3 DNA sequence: TGTGCCACCAGCAGATCCACCTGGGCCTCGGGAGCGGACTACGAGCAGTACTTC. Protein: CATSRSTWASGADYEQYF.

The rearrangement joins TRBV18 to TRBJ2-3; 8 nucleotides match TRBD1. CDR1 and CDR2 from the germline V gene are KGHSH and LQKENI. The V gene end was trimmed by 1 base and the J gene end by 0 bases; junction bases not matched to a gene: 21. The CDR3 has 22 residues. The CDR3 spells CASSPLWSPGQATTLSTDTQYF. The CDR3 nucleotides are TGTGCCAGCTCACCACTGTGGAGCCCGGGACAGGCTACAACCCTTAGCACAGATACGCAGTATTTT.

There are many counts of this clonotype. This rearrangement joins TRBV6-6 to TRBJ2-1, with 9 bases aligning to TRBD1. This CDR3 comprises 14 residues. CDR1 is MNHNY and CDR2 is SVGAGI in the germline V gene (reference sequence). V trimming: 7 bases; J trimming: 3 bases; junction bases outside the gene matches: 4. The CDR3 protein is CASIQDRGYNEQFF. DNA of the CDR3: TGTGCCAGCATCCAGGACAGGGGCTACAATGAGCAGTTCTTC.

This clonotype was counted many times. The CDR3 DNA sequence: TGTGCCAGCAGTTACGATGGGACAGGGGTCGAGACCCAGTACTTC. Protein product: CASSYDGTGVETQYF. The chain has TRBV6-6 and TRBJ2-5, with 10 bases identical to TRBD1. Per germline, CDR1 MNHNY and CDR2 SVGAGI (reference sequence). With 2 bases clipped from V and 5 bases from J, the junction kept 5 bases outside the gene matches. This CDR3 spans 15 amino acids.

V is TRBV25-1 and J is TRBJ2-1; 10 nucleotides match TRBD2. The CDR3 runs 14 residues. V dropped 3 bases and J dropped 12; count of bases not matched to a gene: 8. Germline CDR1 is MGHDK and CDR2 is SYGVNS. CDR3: CASSDWLAGVGQFF. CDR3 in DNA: TGTGCCAGCAGTGATTGGCTAGCGGGAGTTGGGCAGTTCTTC.

The CDR3 protein is CASSRKREFEQYF. Written as DNA, the CDR3 is TGTGCCAGCAGCCGTAAGCGGGAGTTCGAGCAGTACTTC. This chain connects TRBV3-1 to TRBJ2-5, with TRBD2 identical over 8 bases. The J call could be wrong; TRBJ2-7 is a better fit for the DNA end. Per the germline V gene, CDR1 is LGHDT and CDR2 is YNNKEL (reference sequence). The CDR3 sequence is 13 residues long.

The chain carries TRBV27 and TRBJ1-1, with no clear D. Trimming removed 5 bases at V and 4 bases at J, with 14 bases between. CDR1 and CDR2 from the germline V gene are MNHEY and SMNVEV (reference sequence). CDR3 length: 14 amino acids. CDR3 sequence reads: CASSSGGWGTEAFF. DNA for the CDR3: TGTGCCAGCAGTAGTGGCGGGTGGGGCACTGAAGCTTTCTTT.

CDR3 in DNA: TGCGCCAGCAGCTTGGACCTTCTAGCGGGAGTTTCGGATACGCAGTATTTT. As protein: CASSLDLLAGVSDTQYF. V gene TRBV5-1 combines with J gene TRBJ2-3; TRBD2 agrees at 10 bases. This CDR3 region has 17 residues. The germline gives CDR1 SGHRS, CDR2 YFSETQ. V shed 0 bases and J 6 bases; nucleotides not matched to a gene: 10.

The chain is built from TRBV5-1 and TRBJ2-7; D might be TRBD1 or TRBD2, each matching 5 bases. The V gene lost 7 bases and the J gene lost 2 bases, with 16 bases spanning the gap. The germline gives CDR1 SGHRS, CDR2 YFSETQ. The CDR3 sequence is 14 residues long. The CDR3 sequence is CASVKGTGPYEQYF. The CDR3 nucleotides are TGCGCCAGCGTCAAGGGGACGGGACCCTACGAGCAGTACTTC.

CDR3 loop: CSARTVVYGYTF. The CDR3 bases are TGCAGTGCTAGAACAGTGGTCTATGGCTACACCTTC. J is TRBJ1-2 and V is TRBV20-1, with D uncertain. Trimming took 2 bases from V and 4 from J, leaving 8 bases between them. Germline V gene sequence: CDR1 DFQATT, CDR2 SNEGSKA (reference sequence). This CDR3 region has 12 residues.

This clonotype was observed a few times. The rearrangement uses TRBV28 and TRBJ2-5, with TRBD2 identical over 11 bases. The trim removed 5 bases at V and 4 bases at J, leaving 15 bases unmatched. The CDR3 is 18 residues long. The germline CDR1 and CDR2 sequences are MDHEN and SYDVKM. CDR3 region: CASSPPFFGLAGGETQYF. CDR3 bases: TGTGCCAGCAGTCCACCCTTTTTTGGGCTAGCGGGAGGAGAGACCCAGTACTTC.

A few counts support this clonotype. This chain's CDR3 is CASSVYNSGGSTDTQYF. As DNA, the CDR3 is TGTGCCAGCAGCGTATACAATAGCGGTGGGTCAACAGATACGCAGTATTTT. V is TRBV9 and J is TRBJ2-3; D may be TRBD2 (6 bases). Germline-derived CDR1 and CDR2 are SGDLS and YYNGEE. The CDR3 loop spans 17 amino acids. V was cut by 1 base and J by 3 bases, with 18 bases left in between.

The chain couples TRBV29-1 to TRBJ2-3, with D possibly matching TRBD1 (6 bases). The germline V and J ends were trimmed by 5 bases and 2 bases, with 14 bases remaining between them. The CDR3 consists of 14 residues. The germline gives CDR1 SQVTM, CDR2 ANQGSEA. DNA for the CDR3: TGCAGCGTTCCCCCAGGACAGACCACAGATACGCAGTATTTT. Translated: CSVPPGQTTDTQYF.

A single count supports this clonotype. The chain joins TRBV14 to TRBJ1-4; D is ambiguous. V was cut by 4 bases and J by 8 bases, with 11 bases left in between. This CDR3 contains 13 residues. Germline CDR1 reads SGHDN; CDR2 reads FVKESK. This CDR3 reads CASSRGGREKLFF. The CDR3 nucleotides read TGTGCCAGCAGCCGGGGAGGGCGAGAAAAACTGTTTTTT.